A selection of T cell receptor beta chains follows, all from one sample in a study of blood T cell repertoires in COVID-19. The repertoire was sequenced with immunoSEQ multiplex PCR; TCRdb's copy has only in-frame clones and lacks some. This table holds about 170,000 clones, just under 90% found once. Sequencing was carried out using peripheral blood. The receptors here all came from a man between 18 and 29 years old with active or convalescent COVID-19. CDR3s include the opening cysteine and the closing phenylalanine or tryptophan. The order of the fields is V gene, D gene, J gene, clone size, CDR3 DNA, CDR3 protein. The D gene is left open where the match is weak. Where a row states a size, it is once, few, many or the class of an expanded clone; other rows omit it.

V: TRBV5-4
D: .
J: TRBJ2-5
size: .
DNA: TGTGCCAGCAGCCCGTCCCGTGGGGGCAGTGGAGAGACCCAGTACTTC
CDR3: CASSPSRGGSGETQYF

V: TRBV10-3
D: .
J: TRBJ1-2
size: .
DNA: TGTGCCATCAGTCTGGAGGGGACTCCTGATAGTGGCTACACCTTC
CDR3: CAISLEGTPDSGYTF

V: TRBV5-4
D: .
J: TRBJ1-1
size: .
DNA: TGTGCCAGCAGCTTGGATCCGGGGGTAGCTTTCTTT
CDR3: CASSLDPGVAFF

V: TRBV4-1
D: .
J: TRBJ1-5
size: .
DNA: TGCGCCAGCAGCCAAGATAATAGGGGAGGCCAGCCCCAGCATTTT
CDR3: CASSQDNRGGQPQHF

V: TRBV5-4
D: TRBD2
J: TRBJ2-7
size: .
DNA: TGTGCCAGCAGCTTGAGCCTAGCGGGAGGAGCCTACGAGCAGTACTTC
CDR3: CASSLSLAGGAYEQYF

V: TRBV6-5
D: TRBD2
J: TRBJ2-1
size: .
DNA: TGTGCCAGCAGTCGTAGCGGGAGTAAATGGAATGAGCAGTTCTTC
CDR3: CASSRSGSKWNEQFF

V: TRBV7-9
D: TRBD1
J: TRBJ1-2
size: .
DNA: TGTGCCAGCAGCTTAGTTGGGACAGGGGGAGGCGGCTACACCTTC
CDR3: CASSLVGTGGGGYTF

V: TRBV10-3
D: TRBD2
J: TRBJ2-1
size: .
DNA: TGTGCCATCAGTGAGTCTGAAGCGGGGGGCGAAAATGAGCAGTTCTTC
CDR3: CAISESEAGGENEQFF

V: TRBV29-1
D: .
J: TRBJ2-7
size: .
DNA: TGCAGCGTTGTCGGGTCGCTGGGGATGGGAGCCTACGAGCAGTACTTC
CDR3: CSVVGSLGMGAYEQYF

V: TRBV2
D: .
J: TRBJ1-1
size: .
DNA: TGTGCCAGCAGCACAGACAGGATGAACACTGAAGCTTTCTTT
CDR3: CASSTDRMNTEAFF

V: TRBV5-4
D: .
J: TRBJ2-3
size: .
DNA: TGTGCCAGCAGTTCTCCCCCCCAGGGAATGGGTACAGATACGCAGTATTTT
CDR3: CASSSPPQGMGTDTQYF

V: TRBV28
D: .
J: TRBJ1-1
size: .
DNA: TGTGCCAGCAGTCCTCTTAACACTGAAGCTTTCTTT
CDR3: CASSPLNTEAFF

V: TRBV27
D: TRBD1
J: TRBJ1-5
size: .
DNA: TGTGCCAGCAGTCCGACAGGGGGCAATCAGCCCCAGCATTTT
CDR3: CASSPTGGNQPQHF

V: TRBV11-2
D: TRBD2
J: TRBJ2-1
size: .
DNA: TGTGCCAGCAGCTTAACTAGCGGAATTTACAATGAGCAGTTCTTC
CDR3: CASSLTSGIYNEQFF

V: TRBV2
D: TRBD1
J: TRBJ1-1
size: .
DNA: TGTGCCAGCAGTGAGAGGACAGGGCCAGCCACTGAAGCTTTCTTT
CDR3: CASSERTGPATEAFF

V: TRBV6-5
D: .
J: TRBJ1-2
size: .
DNA: TGTGCCAGCAGTTACTCGACGACAGTAGATAACTATGGCTACACCTTC
CDR3: CASSYSTTVDNYGYTF

V: TRBV3-1/TRBV3-2
D: .
J: TRBJ1-4
size: .
DNA: TGTGCCAGCAGCCAAGACTGGGGCGAAAAACTGTTTTTT
CDR3: CASSQDWGEKLFF

V: TRBV3-1/TRBV3-2
D: TRBD2
J: TRBJ2-2
size: .
DNA: TGTGCCAGCAGCCAAGAGGGACTAGCGGGAGTGGGTGCCGGGGAGCTGTTTTTT
CDR3: CASSQEGLAGVGAGELFF

V: TRBV11-2
D: TRBD1
J: TRBJ1-2
size: .
DNA: TGTGCCAGCAGCTCCGACAGGGTAGGAGGCTACACCTTC
CDR3: CASSSDRVGGYTF

V: TRBV28
D: .
J: TRBJ1-1
size: .
DNA: TGTGCCAGCAGTTTCCCCGGACAGCCGAACACTGAAGCTTTCTTT
CDR3: CASSFPGQPNTEAFF

V: TRBV11-2
D: TRBD2
J: TRBJ2-1
size: .
DNA: TGTGCCAGCCCCGCGCCAGGACTAGCGGAGGAGGGTGAGCAGTTCTTC
CDR3: CASPAPGLAEEGEQFF

V: TRBV3-1/TRBV3-2
D: .
J: TRBJ1-2
size: few
DNA: TGTGCCAGCAGCCGCGAGTACTATGGCTACACCTTC
CDR3: CASSREYYGYTF

V: TRBV5-1
D: .
J: TRBJ1-1
size: .
DNA: TGCGCCAGCAGCTTGGGGCCCGGAGAGACTGAAGCTTTCTTT
CDR3: CASSLGPGETEAFF

V: TRBV7-8
D: TRBD1
J: TRBJ2-1
size: once
DNA: TGTGCCAGCAGCGTGCGGTCCTGGGACAGATACAATGAGCAGTTCTTC
CDR3: CASSVRSWDRYNEQFF

V: TRBV7-9
D: .
J: TRBJ1-4
size: .
DNA: TGTGCCAGCAGCAACCGAGGGGGGGAAACAGAAAAACTGTTTTTT
CDR3: CASSNRGGETEKLFF

V: TRBV5-4
D: .
J: TRBJ1-1
size: .
DNA: TGTGCCAGCAGCTATATTGAGGGTTCGTCCACTGAAGCTTTCTTT
CDR3: CASSYIEGSSTEAFF

V: TRBV5-1
D: TRBD2
J: TRBJ2-3
size: .
DNA: TGCGCCAGCAGCTTGGTCGGGGGGTCGTTCACAGATACGCAGTATTTT
CDR3: CASSLVGGSFTDTQYF

V: TRBV5-6
D: TRBD2
J: TRBJ2-5
size: once
DNA: TGTGCCAGCAGCTCGACTAGCGAATTGGAGACCCAGTACTTC
CDR3: CASSSTSELETQYF